This T cell receptor (beta chain) was sequenced for a study of blood T cell repertoires in COVID-19. On the study more broadly: Collection of acute and convalescent COVID-19 samples took place in the United States, Italy and Spain.

Per the germline V gene, CDR1 is SGHKS and CDR2 is YYEKEE (reference sequence). Trimming took 4 bases from V and 9 from J; bases not matched to a gene: 10. The CDR3 has 15 residues. Original analysis: Quantification of nucleated cells was approximated via reference gene primer amplification. Method: immunoSEQ multiplex PCR; TCRdb's copy keeps in-frame clones and lacks some. Clone size and the V and J calls come from that table; the DNA yielded D and trimming. This sample yields approximately 92,000 clones, of which 55% to 80% are seen a single time; roughly 25% belongs to the top ten. Sequenced sample: peripheral blood. The TCR was taken from a woman in her sixties in a cohort sampled during active or convalescent COVID-19. The chain recombines TRBV5-5 with TRBJ2-1; 10 bases align to TRBD1. The CDR3 reads CASSPTRTGGSEQFF. CDR3 DNA: TGTGCCAGCAGCCCTACCCGGACAGGGGGGAGTGAGCAGTTCTTC.